The 19 T cell receptor beta chains in this list originate from one sample, sequenced in a study of T cells in localized non-small cell lung cancer. Measured with immunoSEQ multiplex PCR; TCRdb has only the in-frame clones, and not every one. The repertoire has 23,000 or so clones, about 94% of them found once; the top ten carry 2.5% to 3%. The sequences come from peripheral blood, collected before any cancer treatment. The origin of the receptors is a woman aged 35-70 years with stage I lung adenocarcinoma.

The chain carries TRBV2 and TRBJ1-4; 10 bases match TRBD1. CDR1 is SNHLY and CDR2 is FYNNEI in the germline V gene. V was pared by 6 bases and J by 8 bases, with 9 bases of the junction left unmatched. This CDR3 is built from 15 residues. CDR3 loop: CASSLRQGAREKLFF. DNA for the CDR3: TGTGCCAGCAGCCTCCGACAGGGGGCGCGGGAAAAACTGTTTTTT.

V gene TRBV19 combines with J gene TRBJ1-5; perhaps TRBD1 as D (6 bases). V was trimmed by 9 bases and J by 1 base, leaving 19 bases between them. The germline V gene has CDR1 LNHDA and CDR2 SQIVND (reference sequence). This CDR3 has 16 amino acids. The CDR3 DNA reads as TGTGCCAGCAAGCAAAACAGGGTAGGCAGCAATCAGCCCCAGCATTTT. Translating gives CASKQNRVGSNQPQHF.

This chain joins TRBV28 and TRBJ1-5, with a weak D call TRBD1 (5 bases). The CDR3 contains 13 residues. V was trimmed by 3 bases and J by 6 bases, leaving 9 bases between them. The germline V gene encodes CDR1 MDHEN and CDR2 SYDVKM. The CDR3 nucleotides read TGTGCCAGCAGTTTGAGGGGTGGTCAGCCCCAGCATTTT. This gives the protein CASSLRGGQPQHF.

The chain uses TRBV10-3 and TRBJ1-5; D ambiguous. Germline CDR1 reads ENHRY; CDR2 reads SYGVKD. The V and J ends lost 1 base and 3 bases respectively, with 4 bases between them. This CDR3 spans 13 amino acids. For the CDR3, the DNA is TGTGCCATCAGTGAGTGGGTCAATCAGCCCCAGCATTTT. Its protein product is CAISEWVNQPQHF.

V usage is TRBV6-6 and J usage is TRBJ2-1, with D uncertain. This CDR3 is 13 amino acids long. V lost 5 bases and J 1 base, leaving 6 bases between the germline ends. The germline gives CDR1 MNHNY, CDR2 SVGAGI (reference sequence). In nucleotides, the CDR3 is TGTGCCAGCAGTCCCGTGTCCTACAATGAGCAGTTCTTC. This codes for CASSPVSYNEQFF.

The chain couples TRBV27 to TRBJ1-2; tentatively, D is TRBD1 (5 bases). Between the trimmed V and J ends, which lost 6 bases and 3 bases, there was a span of 17 bases. CDR3 size: 15 residues. Germline values: CDR1 MNHEY, CDR2 SMNVEV (reference sequence). CDR3 DNA: TGTGCCAGCAGCTCCCTGACAGACTTGTACTATGGCTACACCTTC. It specifies CASSSLTDLYYGYTF.

This rearrangement joins TRBV2 to TRBJ1-4, with D unresolved. Germline loops: CDR1 SNHLY, CDR2 FYNNEI. Trimming took off 6 bases at V and 4 bases at J, with 12 bases between the two ends. The CDR3 extends over 14 amino acids. The CDR3: CASRRVPLNEKLFF. The DNA of the CDR3 is TGTGCCAGCAGAAGAGTTCCCCTTAATGAAAAACTGTTTTTT.

The chain is built from TRBV5-1 and TRBJ1-1, with TRBD1 identical over 9 bases. In germline, CDR1 is SGHRS, CDR2 YFSETQ. The CDR3 is 16 amino acids. V lost 2 bases, J lost 1 base, and 6 bases stayed unmatched. The CDR3 sequence is CASSFMEGQGNTEAFF. The CDR3 DNA is TGCGCCAGCAGCTTCATGGAGGGACAGGGGAACACTGAAGCTTTCTTT.

The chain uses TRBV19 and TRBJ2-1; D not resolved. The CDR3 totals 14 residues. Deletions cut 4 bases from V and 5 bases from J, with 12 bases between. Germline V gene data show CDR1 as LNHDA and CDR2 as SQIVND (reference sequence). CDR3 nucleotide sequence: TGTGCCAGTAGTACCGTAGGAGCAAACAATGAGCAGTTCTTC. Translation gives CASSTVGANNEQFF.

The chain links TRBV15 to TRBJ2-1, with 11 bases aligning to TRBD2. The CDR3 totals 16 residues. V lost 3 bases and J lost 7; bases outside the gene matches: 8. The germline gives CDR1 LNHNV, CDR2 YYDKDF (reference sequence). CDR3 amino acids: CATSRPLAGGPNEQFF. The CDR3 nucleotides are TGTGCCACCAGCAGGCCCTTAGCGGGAGGGCCGAATGAGCAGTTCTTC.

This clone is a singleton in its sample. The chain joins TRBV6-5 to TRBJ2-7; D remains ambiguous. Trimming stripped 0 bases from V and 1 base from J, with 10 bases between. Per the germline V gene, CDR1 is MNHEY and CDR2 is SVGAGI. The CDR3 has 15 amino acids. The CDR3 region is CASSYSIYGSYEQYF. CDR3 bases: TGTGCCAGCAGTTACTCGATATATGGGTCCTACGAGCAGTACTTC.

The rearrangement uses TRBV14 and TRBJ2-7; 7 bases are a match to TRBD2. This CDR3 comprises 15 residues. V shed 4 bases and J 7 bases; nucleotides not matched to a gene: 13. From germline, CDR1 is SGHDN and CDR2 FVKESK. This chain's CDR3 is CASSPRDYPGREQYF. CDR3 bases: TGTGCCAGCAGCCCCCGGGACTACCCTGGGAGGGAGCAGTACTTC.

This chain connects TRBV21-1 to TRBJ2-5; the tabulated D call, TRBD1, remains unverified against the DNA. TRBV21-1 constitutes a pseudogene. The CDR3 length is 14 residues. CDR3 sequence reads: CASSMGDREETQYF. CDR3 DNA sequence: TGTGCCAGCAGCATGGGGGACAGGGAAGAGACCCAGTACTTC.

This sequence joins TRBV7-2 and TRBJ1-1, with unresolved D. The CDR3 extends over 13 amino acids. Deletions cut 2 bases from V and 6 bases from J, with 10 bases between. The germline V gene encodes CDR1 SGHTA and CDR2 FQGNSA. The CDR3 reads CASSLIGRAEAFF. CDR3 nucleotide sequence: TGTGCCAGCAGCTTAATTGGGAGGGCTGAAGCTTTCTTT.

This chain joins TRBV27 and TRBJ2-1; D unclear. Germline V gene lookup returns CDR1 MNHEY and CDR2 SMNVEV (reference sequence). The CDR3 extends over 14 amino acids. Trimming removed 2 bases from V and 0 bases from J, with 5 bases in between. The chain's CDR3 is CASSLVGSYNEQFF. DNA for the CDR3: TGTGCCAGCAGTTTAGTAGGCTCCTACAATGAGCAGTTCTTC.

The chain employs TRBV7-8 and TRBJ2-2; D unresolved. CDR3 length: 15 residues. The V gene lost 4 bases and the J gene lost 5 bases, with 14 bases spanning the gap. Germline V gene data show CDR1 as SGHVS and CDR2 as FQNEAQ. The CDR3 here is CASSSSTARTGELFF. The CDR3 coding sequence is TGTGCCAGCAGCTCATCAACCGCACGAACCGGGGAGCTGTTTTTT.

CDR3 DNA sequence: TGCGCCAGCAGCCCGATGGGTAGCGGGAGGGAGGAGAGCTCCTACAATGAGCAGTTCTTC. This sequence encodes CASSPMGSGREESSYNEQFF. The chain combines TRBV5-1 with TRBJ2-1; 11 bases agree with TRBD2. The CDR3 runs to 20 residues. The V gene's germline CDR1 is SGHRS and CDR2 YFSETQ. V trimming: 4 bases; J trimming: 0 bases; junction bases outside the gene matches: 15.

The rearrangement links TRBV30 to TRBJ2-6, with a tentative D call TRBD2 (7 bases). Germline V gives CDR1 GTSNPN, CDR2 SVGIG (reference sequence). Trimming took 0 bases from V and 2 from J, leaving 11 bases between them. This CDR3 is built from 16 residues. The CDR3 spells CAWSVGGGTGANVLTF. CDR3 DNA: TGTGCCTGGAGTGTGGGAGGGGGAACTGGGGCCAACGTCCTGACTTTC.

This chain links TRBV19 with TRBJ1-2, with D hard to call. The germline V and J ends were trimmed by 3 bases and 2 bases, with 10 bases remaining between them. The CDR3 is 14 residues long. Germline V gives CDR1 LNHDA, CDR2 SQIVND (reference sequence). In DNA form, the CDR3 reads TGTGCCAGTAGTATTCAGGCAGTCAACTATGGCTACACCTTC. Translation: CASSIQAVNYGYTF.